This T cell receptor beta chain was identified in a study of cytomegalovirus exposure and HLA in healthy donors. J gave up 5 bases and V 1 base, and 0 bases lay outside the gene matches. Germline V lookup: CDR1 SGHVS, CDR2 FNYEAQ. The CDR3 spans 14 residues. A multiplex PCR was run with 60 Vbeta primers and 13 Jbeta primers. Data came from immunoSEQ multiplex PCR; TCRdb stores just in-frame clones and leaves some out. This sample has about 130,000 clones, with approximately 85% found just once. This chain links TRBV7-6 with TRBJ2-1, with TRBD2 matching over 9 bases. Sequencing used PBMCs. The clonotype comes from a boy between 10 and 17 years old in good health and CMV-seronegative. This CDR3 is CASSLGLADNEQFF. The CDR3 DNA is TGTGCCAGCAGCTTAGGACTAGCGGACAATGAGCAGTTCTTC.